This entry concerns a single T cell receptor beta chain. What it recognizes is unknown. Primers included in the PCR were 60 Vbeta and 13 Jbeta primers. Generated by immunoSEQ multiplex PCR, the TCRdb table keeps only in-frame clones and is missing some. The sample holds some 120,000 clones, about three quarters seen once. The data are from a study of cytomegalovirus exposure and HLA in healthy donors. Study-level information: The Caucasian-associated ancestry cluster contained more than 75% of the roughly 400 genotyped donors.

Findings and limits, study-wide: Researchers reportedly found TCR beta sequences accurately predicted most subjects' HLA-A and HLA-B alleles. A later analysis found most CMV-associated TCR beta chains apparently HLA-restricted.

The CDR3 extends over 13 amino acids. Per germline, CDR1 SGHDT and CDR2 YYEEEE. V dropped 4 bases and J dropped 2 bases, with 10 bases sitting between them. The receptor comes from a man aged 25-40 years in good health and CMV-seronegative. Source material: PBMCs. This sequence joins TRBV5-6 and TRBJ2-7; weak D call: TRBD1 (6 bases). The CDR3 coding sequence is TGTGCCAGCAGCACAGGACAGACCTACGAGCAGTACTTC. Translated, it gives CASSTGQTYEQYF.